These T cell receptor beta chains were read from a single sample in a study of cytomegalovirus exposure and HLA in healthy donors. TCRdb's copy holds only in-frame clones and misses some; the assay was immunoSEQ multiplex PCR. This table holds some 130,000 clones, 80% to 85% found once. Sample: PBMCs. These receptors were collected from a human donor in good health. Both conserved end residues are part of each CDR3. The D gene is left open where the match is weak. For some rows the clone size is stated as once, few or many, or as a class when expanded; others skip it.

once	14	TRBV18	TRBJ2-7	.	CASSPLEKAYEQYF
.	15	TRBV14	TRBJ2-5	TRBD2	CASSQTSGGQETQYF
.	14	TRBV19	TRBJ2-1	TRBD2	CASRGLAGYNEQFF
.	13	TRBV7-9	TRBJ2-7	.	CASSLNSAYEQYF
few	14	TRBV5-1	TRBJ1-1	.	CASSMGRGQAEAFF
.	14	TRBV11-3	TRBJ2-2	.	CASSPTVNTGELFF
.	16	TRBV4-2	TRBJ2-3	TRBD2	CASSQAASGGADTQYF
.	15	TRBV28	TRBJ1-5	.	CASSFQARVDQPQHF
.	14	TRBV27	TRBJ2-1	.	CASSLSTAPNEQFF
.	13	TRBV7-8	TRBJ2-5	TRBD1	CASSFYRGETQYF
.	12	TRBV6-6	TRBJ2-5	.	CASSPNRAEQYF
.	16	TRBV27	TRBJ2-1	TRBD2	CASSPPGRGGSDEQFF
.	13	TRBV16	TRBJ1-2	TRBD1	CASSQGTGNGYTF
.	16	TRBV7-6	TRBJ2-1	.	CASSSRPSQGYNEQFF
once	14	TRBV4-2	TRBJ1-2	.	CASSQVFREDGYTF
.	16	TRBV27	TRBJ2-7	.	CASSLSGTQTPYEQYF
.	15	TRBV7-6	TRBJ2-5	.	CASSQNTGAEGTQYF
.	14	TRBV2	TRBJ2-5	TRBD1	CASKGRQGEETQYF
.	17	TRBV7-6	TRBJ2-7	TRBD2	CASSLNPYLGRDYEQYF
.	14	TRBV7-2	TRBJ2-1	.	CASTSRNSVNEQFF
.	14	TRBV19	TRBJ1-6	.	CASSISQGNSPLHF
.	15	TRBV11-2	TRBJ2-3	TRBD2	CASSLGGGVLDTQYF
.	15	TRBV6-1	TRBJ2-3	.	CASSVTDSRTDTQYF
few	15	TRBV9	TRBJ2-7	TRBD1	CASSVDPGQGYEQYF
.	17	TRBV7-6	TRBJ2-1	TRBD2	CASSLASGGLSYNEQFF
.	13	TRBV13	TRBJ2-3	TRBD1	CASRQGATDTQYF
.	15	TRBV11-1	TRBJ2-1	TRBD2	CASSWSSGGVNEQFF
.	15	TRBV7-9	TRBJ1-3	.	CASSPFMSSGNTIYF
.	15	TRBV9	TRBJ2-5	.	CASSVQSSAQETQYF
few	13	TRBV7-2	TRBJ1-2	.	CASSFGAHYGYTF
.	18	TRBV15	TRBJ2-2	TRBD1	CATSREGGRGPHTGELFF
.	14	TRBV5-4	TRBJ1-4	TRBD1	CASSLGRGHEKLFF
few	17	TRBV4-1	TRBJ2-7	TRBD2	CASSAQSPLAGAYEQYF
.	15	TRBV27	TRBJ2-7	TRBD2	CASSLLGGMAYEQYF
.	14	TRBV7-2	TRBJ1-5	.	CATGGGQSNQPQHF
.	15	TRBV9	TRBJ2-2	.	CASSPQGHPGGELFF
.	15	TRBV7-9	TRBJ1-5	.	CASSFSGQINQPQHF
.	16	TRBV9	TRBJ1-4	TRBD1	CASSTGQFATNEKLFF
.	13	TRBV9	TRBJ2-5	.	CASRSGEQETQYF
once	14	TRBV2	TRBJ2-3	.	CASGRRVISDTQYF
.	15	TRBV4-2	TRBJ2-1	TRBD2	CASSPTSGGVNEQFF
.	14	TRBV27	TRBJ2-7	.	CASSFTRGPYEQYF
once	14	TRBV7-9	TRBJ2-5	TRBD1	CASVGQGVIETQYF
.	13	TRBV6-5	TRBJ2-2	.	CASIPQGSGELFF